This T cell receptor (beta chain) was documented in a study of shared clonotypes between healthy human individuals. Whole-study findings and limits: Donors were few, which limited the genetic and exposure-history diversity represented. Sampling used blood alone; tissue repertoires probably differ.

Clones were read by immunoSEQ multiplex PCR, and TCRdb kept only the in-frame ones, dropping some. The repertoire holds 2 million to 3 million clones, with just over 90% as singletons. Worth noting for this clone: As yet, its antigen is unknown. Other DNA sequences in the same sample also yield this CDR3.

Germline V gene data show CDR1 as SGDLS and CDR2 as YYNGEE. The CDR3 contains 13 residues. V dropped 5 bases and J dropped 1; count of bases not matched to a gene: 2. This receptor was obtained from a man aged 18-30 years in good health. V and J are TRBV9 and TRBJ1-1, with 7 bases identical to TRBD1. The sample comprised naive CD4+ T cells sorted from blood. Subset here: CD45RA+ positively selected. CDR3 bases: TGTGCCAGCAGGACAGGGCCGAACACTGAAGCTTTCTTT. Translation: CASRTGPNTEAFF.